A selection of T cell receptor beta chains follows, all from one sample in a study of T-cell reconstitution after alpha-beta-depleted transplantation in children. TCRdb re-analysed the PCR reads in MiXCR, keeping a single row per CDR3 protein. The data hold 420,000 or so distinct CDR3 sequences, with around 9.9% observed a single time. Sequenced material: PBMCs from the stem cell graft donor, taken from the stem cell graft. These receptors were taken from a human donor who donated a stem cell graft to a child with acute myeloid leukemia. Both conserved end residues are part of each CDR3. The D gene is left open where the match is weak. Clone sizes are given selectively: once, few, many, or a class where the clone is expanded.

TRBD2	17	TRBV20-1	TRBJ2-5	NA	TGCAGTGCTAGAGATGAGTGGACTAGCGGGGATCTAGGGACCCAGTACTTC	CSARDEWTSGDLGTQYF
TRBD1	12	TRBV20-1	TRBJ1-1	few	TGCAGTGCTAAGACAGGGATCACTGAAGCTTTCTTT	CSAKTGITEAFF
NA	16	TRBV7-3	TRBJ2-6	few	TGTGCCAGCAGCCCCACCGGGGTGGGAGGGGCCAACGTCCTGACTTTC	CASSPTGVGGANVLTF
NA	18	TRBV12-3/TRBV12-4	TRBJ2-2	many	TGTGCCAGCAGCTACGGGGGCCCACTAGCCTCGAACACCGGGGAGCTGTTTTTT	CASSYGGPLASNTGELFF
TRBD1	16	TRBV5-1	TRBJ2-2	NA	TGCGCCAGCAGCGCCCGGACAGGGACAGTCGCCGGGGAGCTGTTTTTT	CASSARTGTVAGELFF
NA	14	TRBV20-1	TRBJ2-5	many	TGCAGTGCTAGAGTCCTTGTATCGGGAGAGACCCAGTACTTC	CSARVLVSGETQYF
NA	15	TRBV20-1	TRBJ2-6	few	TGCAGTGCTATCACACAGGGATCTGGGGCCAACGTCCTGACTTTC	CSAITQGSGANVLTF
NA	16	TRBV5-1	TRBJ2-3	NA	TGCGCCAGCAGCTCACCTCCATCCTCCGCGGGAGATACGCAGTATTTT	CASSSPPSSAGDTQYF
TRBD1	19	TRBV29-1	TRBJ1-1	many	TGCAGCGTTCTCTCCGGACAGGGAAAAAAACGAGGAGCGAACACTGAAGCTTTCTTT	CSVLSGQGKKRGANTEAFF
NA	14	TRBV12-3/TRBV12-4	TRBJ2-2	once	TGTGCCAGCAGTAGGAGTGCTAGCGCCGGGGAGCTGTTTTTT	CASSRSASAGELFF
TRBD1	16	TRBV4-1	TRBJ2-1	few	TGCGCCAGCAGCCAATTTCCCTGGGACAGATTAAATGAGCAGTTCTTC	CASSQFPWDRLNEQFF
TRBD2	15	TRBV20-1	TRBJ2-1	NA	TGCAGTGCTAGACATCCCAGCGGGAGGGCCGGTGAGCAGTTCTTC	CSARHPSGRAGEQFF
NA	14	TRBV4-2	TRBJ1-1	many	TGTGCCAGCAGCCAAGTCGAGGTGAACACTGAAGCTTTCTTT	CASSQVEVNTEAFF
TRBD2	14	TRBV2	TRBJ2-3	NA	TGTGCCAGCTCCGTGCGGGAGTTGTCAGATACGCAGTATTTT	CASSVRELSDTQYF
NA	13	TRBV7-2	TRBJ1-1	few	TGTGCCAGCAGCAGTATAAAGAACACTGAAGCTTTCTTT	CASSSIKNTEAFF
NA	14	TRBV19	TRBJ1-2	few	TGTGCCAGTAGCCCCGCGACTAGACTCGATGGCTACACCTTC	CASSPATRLDGYTF
TRBD1	16	TRBV10-3	TRBJ1-3	many	TGTGCCATCAGTGAGTCACAGGGGACCATTGGAAACACCATATATTTT	CAISESQGTIGNTIYF
TRBD2	17	TRBV20-1	TRBJ2-7	few	TGCAGTGCTAGAAAAGGACTAGCGGGAGAGGTCAGAGGCGAGCAGTACTTC	CSARKGLAGEVRGEQYF
NA	13	TRBV10-3	TRBJ1-4	many	TGTGCCATCAGTTCCTGGGGGGCCGAAAAACTGTTTTTT	CAISSWGAEKLFF
NA	16	TRBV12-3/TRBV12-4	TRBJ1-5	NA	TGTGCCAGCAGTTTATCGGGGTTCGGGAGCAATCAGCCCCAGCATTTT	CASSLSGFGSNQPQHF
NA	17	TRBV4-1	TRBJ1-1	few	TGCGCCAGCAGCCAAGATCAGGACATGGTGATGAACACTGAAGCTTTCTTT	CASSQDQDMVMNTEAFF
NA	12	TRBV5-6	TRBJ2-1	NA	TGTGCCAGCAGCCCCTTATTCAATGAGCAGTTCTTC	CASSPLFNEQFF
TRBD2	17	TRBV5-1	TRBJ2-3	few	TGCGCCAGCAGCTTGGGACTAGCGGGGCCAAGCACAGATACGCAGTATTTT	CASSLGLAGPSTDTQYF
NA	12	TRBV5-5	TRBJ1-1	few	TGTGCCAGCAGCTTGGGGTGGACTGAAGCTTTCTTT	CASSLGWTEAFF
TRBD2	14	TRBV5-1	TRBJ2-3	NA	TGCGCCAGCAGCTGGGGACTACCGGGGGATACGCAGTATTTT	CASSWGLPGDTQYF
TRBD2	15	TRBV6-2/TRBV6-3	TRBJ2-5	NA	TGTGCCAGCAGACTTACGGGACTACACCAAGAGACCCAGTACTTC	CASRLTGLHQETQYF
NA	15	TRBV2	TRBJ2-4	few	TGTGCCAGCAGTGAGGGGCTTCTTCCTGGGAACATTCAGTACTTC	CASSEGLLPGNIQYF
NA	16	TRBV7-3	TRBJ2-2	NA	TGTGCCAGCAGCTTCCCCACCGGGCCCCGGGACGGGGAGCTGTTTTTT	CASSFPTGPRDGELFF
NA	12	TRBV30	TRBJ2-3	NA	TGTGCCTGGAGTTTTAGCACAGATACGCAGTATTTT	CAWSFSTDTQYF
NA	13	TRBV7-9	TRBJ2-2	NA	TGTGCCAGCAGCTCCAGGAATTTCGGGGAGCTGTTTTTT	CASSSRNFGELFF
TRBD1	15	TRBV7-9	TRBJ1-3	few	TGTGCCACCACCCCGGGACAGGCCTCTGGAAACACCATATATTTT	CATTPGQASGNTIYF
NA	14	TRBV7-2	TRBJ2-5	NA	TGTGCCAGCAGCTCCCGGGACATACAAGAGACCCAGTACTTC	CASSSRDIQETQYF
TRBD2	16	TRBV7-9	TRBJ2-1	few	TGTGCCAGCAGCGGCGGGACTAGCGGATCTTACAATGAGCAGTTCTTC	CASSGGTSGSYNEQFF
NA	18	TRBV5-5	TRBJ1-5	few	TGTGCCAGCAGCTTACGTCTGTCAGGGGATGATTACAATCAGCCCCAGCATTTT	CASSLRLSGDDYNQPQHF